This T cell receptor beta chain was captured in a study of human T cells and chemical hapten exposure. Looked up from germline, CDR1 is DFQATT and CDR2 is SNEGSKA (reference sequence). V shed 6 bases and J 7 bases; nucleotides not matched to a gene: 19. The CDR3 runs 18 residues. Time point denoted: patch test 3, about 24 weeks after DPC sensitization. Treatment of the sample: therapeutic diphenylcyclopropenone sensitization with weekly scalp DPC. TCRdb analysed the RACE reads with MiXCR anew, one entry per CDR3 protein. The data hold about 190,000 distinct CDR3 sequences, with around 23% observed a single time.

The rearrangement joins TRBV20-1 to TRBJ2-5; 14 nucleotides line up with TRBD2. The specimen was whole blood, collected in connection with sensitization to the hapten diphenylcyclopropenone (DPC). The sequence derives from a woman in her thirties or forties with alopecia areata. Some clones in this sample may be carry-over from other donors' samples. CDR3 protein: CSAAGTSGSSLTLRTQYF. CDR3 sequence (DNA): TGCAGTGCGGCCGGGACTAGCGGGAGTTCCTTGACATTAAGGACCCAGTACTTC.